A single sample gave rise to the 20 T cell receptor beta chains below, sequenced in a study of T cells in Graves' hyperthyroidism and ophthalmopathy. Amplification yielded TCR beta CDR3 regions, with RNA transcripts as the source. First-round RT-PCR targeting the TCR CDR3 was performed with the HTBI primer set. TCRdb re-analysed the multiplex PCR reads in MiXCR, keeping a single row per CDR3 protein. The sample shows about 350,000 distinct CDR3 sequences, about a sixth of them seen only once. The sample was blood. All receptors derive from a woman aged 40 to 55 with Graves' ophthalmopathy.

In its sample, this clonotype was seen many times. The chain recombines TRBV28 with TRBJ2-5; D ambiguous. The germline V and J ends were trimmed by 3 bases and 5 bases, with 4 bases remaining between them. The CDR3 covers 11 residues. Germline CDR1 reads MDHEN; CDR2 reads SYDVKM. CDR3 in amino acids: CASSFFETQYF. Written as DNA, the CDR3 is TGTGCCAGCAGTTTTTTCGAGACCCAGTACTTC.

This clonotype occurred many times. The chain is built from TRBV6-4 and TRBJ2-2; D possibly corresponds to TRBD1 (6 bases). There are 13 residues in the CDR3. V lost 4 bases and J 5 bases, leaving 8 bases between the germline ends. CDR1 and CDR2 (germline): MRHNA, SNTAGT. The CDR3 DNA reads TGTGCCAGCAGTGCAACAGGGACCGGGGAGCTGTTTTTT. This sequence encodes CASSATGTGELFF.

In its sample, this clonotype was seen many times. This chain links TRBV6-1 with TRBJ2-7, with TRBD2 identical over 12 bases. CDR3 length: 16 amino acids. V was pared by 6 bases and J by 2 bases, with 8 bases of the junction left unmatched. The germline gives CDR1 MNHNS, CDR2 SASEGT. CDR3 coding DNA: TGTGCCAGCAGCCCGGGACTAGCGGGTACCCCCTACGAGCAGTACTTC. Its translation: CASSPGLAGTPYEQYF.

This clonotype was found many times. The rearrangement joins TRBV6-2 or TRBV6-3 to TRBJ2-7; D not certain. In germline, CDR1 is MNHEY, CDR2 SVGEGT. The CDR3 contains 15 residues. V was clipped by 6 bases and J by 2 bases, with 17 bases between them. CDR3 bases: TGTGCCAGCAGCCCATTGATGGGTCCGACCTACGAGCAGTACTTC. Encoded protein: CASSPLMGPTYEQYF.

This clonotype was seen ten or more times. CDR3 in DNA: TGTGCCAGCAGCTTAAGCAGTAACTATGGCTACACCTTC. Its protein product is CASSLSSNYGYTF. The V and J genes are TRBV7-9 and TRBJ1-2; D ambiguous. Germline V lookup: CDR1 SEHNR, CDR2 FQNEAQ (reference sequence). V was pared by 2 bases and J by 1 base, with 5 bases between. The CDR3 loop spans 13 amino acids. Combining the CDR3 with reference TRBV7-9 and TRBJ1-2 gives the whole variable domain DTGVSQNPRHKITKRGQNVTFRCDPISEHNRLYWYRQTLGQGPEFLTYFQNEAQLEKSRLLSDRFSAERPKGSFSTLEIQRTEQGDSAMYLCASSLSSNYGYTFGSGTRLTVV.

This clonotype turned up a few times. The chain carries TRBV30 and TRBJ2-2; a weak D match, TRBD1 (6 bases). Germline CDR1 GTSNPN, CDR2 SVGIG (reference sequence). CDR3 size: 12 residues. V was clipped by 4 bases and J by 5 bases, with 8 bases between them. CDR3 in DNA: TGTGCCTGGACAGGGGCGACCGGGGAGCTGTTTTTT. It specifies CAWTGATGELFF.

This clonotype was detected many times. This sequence joins TRBV28 and TRBJ2-7, with D tentatively TRBD1 (6 bases). The germline V gene encodes CDR1 MDHEN and CDR2 SYDVKM. This CDR3 is 16 amino acids long. V was pared by 5 bases and J by 9 bases, with 26 bases between. CDR3 residues: CASSLPHGIAGTSQYF. Written as DNA, the CDR3 is TGTGCCAGCAGTCTACCCCACGGAATTGCCGGGACATCGCAGTACTTC.

This clonotype has a count of ten or more. The rearrangement joins TRBV2 to TRBJ2-5; D gene ambiguous. Trimming shortened V by 6 bases and J by 2 bases, and 22 bases separated the two germline ends. CDR3 length: 17 residues. Per the germline V gene, CDR1 is SNHLY and CDR2 is FYNNEI. CDR3 DNA: TGTGCCAGCAGCCCCGCTGATGACCTACAGTTTCAAGAGACCCAGTACTTC. It translates to CASSPADDLQFQETQYF.

This clonotype was detected ten times or more. V gene TRBV5-5 combines with J gene TRBJ1-3; possibly TRBD1 for D (5 bases). Germline V gene sequence: CDR1 SGHKS, CDR2 YYEKEE (reference sequence). With 0 bases removed from V and 7 bases from J, the gap between germline ends came to 17 bases. The CDR3 extends over 16 amino acids. Here the CDR3 reads CASSLGGAKNLNTIYF. The CDR3 nucleotides read TGTGCCAGCAGCTTGGGAGGGGCGAAGAATTTGAACACCATATATTTT. The full variable domain, with the rest looked up from reference TRBV5-5 and TRBJ1-3, is DAGVTQSPTHLIKTRGQQVTLRCSPISGHKSVSWYQQVLGQGPQFIFQYYEKEERGRGNFPDRFSARQFPNYSSELNVNALLLGDSALYLCASSLGGAKNLNTIYFGEGSWLTVV.

This clonotype has at least ten counts. The gene calls are TRBV20-1 and TRBJ1-5, with 8 bases aligning to TRBD1. Looked up from germline, CDR1 is DFQATT and CDR2 is SNEGSKA (reference sequence). CDR3 size: 19 residues. V shed 0 bases, J shed 0 bases, and the junction held 13 bases outside the gene matches. The CDR3 region is CSAREQSDRAVYSNQPQHF. CDR3 DNA: TGCAGTGCTAGAGAACAATCGGACAGGGCAGTTTATAGCAATCAGCCCCAGCATTTT.

This sequence joins TRBV15 and TRBJ2-7; possible D gene TRBD2, 5 bases. Trimming left V 3 bases short and J 5 bases short, with 14 bases between. CDR3 length equals 14 residues. Germline V gene lookup returns CDR1 LNHNV and CDR2 YYDKDF (reference sequence). The CDR3 sequence is CATSSPGEGNEQYF. CDR3 DNA: TGTGCCACCAGCAGCCCGGGTGAGGGAAACGAGCAGTACTTC.

This clonotype was seen at least ten times. This rearrangement joins TRBV10-2 to TRBJ2-7, with 10 positions matching TRBD2. Trimming took 5 bases from V and 0 from J; bases not matched to a gene: 7. The CDR3 covers 16 residues. Germline CDR1 and CDR2: WSHSY and SAAADI. DNA for the CDR3: TGCGCCAGCAGTTTAGTCGGACTAGCGGCCTCCTACGAGCAGTACTTC. Translating it yields CASSLVGLAASYEQYF.

At least ten counts were recorded for this clonotype. V is TRBV20-1 and J is TRBJ1-5, with 8 bases that match TRBD1. With V trimmed by 3 bases and J by 5 bases, 9 bases remained unmatched. This CDR3 is 15 amino acids long. The germline V gene encodes CDR1 DFQATT and CDR2 SNEGSKA (reference sequence). The CDR3 nucleotides are TGCAGTGCTAGGCATCCGGGACAGGCTGATCAGCCCCAGCATTTT. This sequence encodes CSARHPGQADQPQHF.

The chain employs TRBV7-6 and TRBJ2-7; the match to TRBD1 covers 8 bases. V gave up 7 bases and J gave up 2 bases; unmatched junction bases: 7. The CDR3 is made up of 14 amino acids. Germline loops: CDR1 SGHVS, CDR2 FNYEAQ. The DNA for the CDR3 is TGTGCCAGCAACAATGCAGGGGGCCCCTACGAGCAGTACTTC. It codes for CASNNAGGPYEQYF.

This clonotype showed up many times. The chain combines TRBV13 with TRBJ1-1; 7 nucleotides match TRBD1. Per germline, CDR1 PRHDT and CDR2 FYEKMQ (reference sequence). The trim removed 5 bases at V and 0 bases at J, leaving 9 bases unmatched. The CDR3 consists of 16 residues. CDR3 region: CASSGNRDSLNTEAFF. Written as DNA, the CDR3 is TGTGCCAGCAGCGGCAACCGGGACAGTTTGAACACTGAAGCTTTCTTT.

The sample holds many counts of this clonotype. The chain recombines TRBV12-3 or TRBV12-4 with TRBJ2-7; 7 nucleotides align to TRBD2. The CDR3 spans 12 residues. Trimming cost V 6 bases and J 7 bases; bases outside gene matches: 6. CDR3 DNA: TGTGCCAGCAGCCCGCGACTAGCAGAGCAGTACTTC. Amino acid sequence: CASSPRLAEQYF.

Ten or more counts support this clonotype. V usage is TRBV2 and J usage is TRBJ1-2; weak D call: TRBD1 (6 bases). Deletions cut 7 bases from V and 7 bases from J, with 13 bases between. The CDR3 covers 12 residues. Germline CDR1 and CDR2: SNHLY and FYNNEI. The CDR3, as DNA: TGTGCCAGCAAGGCGGGGGCGGCTGGCTACACCTTC. Its protein product is CASKAGAAGYTF.

J is TRBJ2-7 and V is TRBV10-3; tentatively, D is TRBD1 (6 bases). Looked up from germline, CDR1 is ENHRY and CDR2 is SYGVKD. V shed 4 bases and J shed 0 bases, with 7 bases lying between them. The CDR3 spans 13 residues. The CDR3 spells CAISVDSSYEQYF. For the CDR3, the DNA is TGTGCCATCAGTGTGGACAGCTCCTACGAGCAGTACTTC.

There are many counts of this clonotype. The chain uses TRBV18 and TRBJ1-1; D not certain. Germline CDR1 is KGHSH and CDR2 is LQKENI. The CDR3 extends over 13 amino acids. V lost 0 bases and J 6 bases, leaving 8 bases between the germline ends. The CDR3 is CASSPPFSPEAFF. As DNA, the CDR3 is TGTGCCAGCTCACCACCGTTCAGCCCTGAAGCTTTCTTT.

The chain links TRBV18 to TRBJ2-4, with TRBD2 matching 8 bases. The CDR3 has 15 amino acids. J gave up 8 bases and V 1 base, and 7 bases lay outside the gene matches. CDR1 is KGHSH and CDR2 is LQKENI in the germline V gene. The CDR3 protein is CASSPRPTSAHIQYF. The DNA of the CDR3 is TGTGCCAGCTCACCACGTCCGACTAGCGCCCACATTCAGTACTTC.